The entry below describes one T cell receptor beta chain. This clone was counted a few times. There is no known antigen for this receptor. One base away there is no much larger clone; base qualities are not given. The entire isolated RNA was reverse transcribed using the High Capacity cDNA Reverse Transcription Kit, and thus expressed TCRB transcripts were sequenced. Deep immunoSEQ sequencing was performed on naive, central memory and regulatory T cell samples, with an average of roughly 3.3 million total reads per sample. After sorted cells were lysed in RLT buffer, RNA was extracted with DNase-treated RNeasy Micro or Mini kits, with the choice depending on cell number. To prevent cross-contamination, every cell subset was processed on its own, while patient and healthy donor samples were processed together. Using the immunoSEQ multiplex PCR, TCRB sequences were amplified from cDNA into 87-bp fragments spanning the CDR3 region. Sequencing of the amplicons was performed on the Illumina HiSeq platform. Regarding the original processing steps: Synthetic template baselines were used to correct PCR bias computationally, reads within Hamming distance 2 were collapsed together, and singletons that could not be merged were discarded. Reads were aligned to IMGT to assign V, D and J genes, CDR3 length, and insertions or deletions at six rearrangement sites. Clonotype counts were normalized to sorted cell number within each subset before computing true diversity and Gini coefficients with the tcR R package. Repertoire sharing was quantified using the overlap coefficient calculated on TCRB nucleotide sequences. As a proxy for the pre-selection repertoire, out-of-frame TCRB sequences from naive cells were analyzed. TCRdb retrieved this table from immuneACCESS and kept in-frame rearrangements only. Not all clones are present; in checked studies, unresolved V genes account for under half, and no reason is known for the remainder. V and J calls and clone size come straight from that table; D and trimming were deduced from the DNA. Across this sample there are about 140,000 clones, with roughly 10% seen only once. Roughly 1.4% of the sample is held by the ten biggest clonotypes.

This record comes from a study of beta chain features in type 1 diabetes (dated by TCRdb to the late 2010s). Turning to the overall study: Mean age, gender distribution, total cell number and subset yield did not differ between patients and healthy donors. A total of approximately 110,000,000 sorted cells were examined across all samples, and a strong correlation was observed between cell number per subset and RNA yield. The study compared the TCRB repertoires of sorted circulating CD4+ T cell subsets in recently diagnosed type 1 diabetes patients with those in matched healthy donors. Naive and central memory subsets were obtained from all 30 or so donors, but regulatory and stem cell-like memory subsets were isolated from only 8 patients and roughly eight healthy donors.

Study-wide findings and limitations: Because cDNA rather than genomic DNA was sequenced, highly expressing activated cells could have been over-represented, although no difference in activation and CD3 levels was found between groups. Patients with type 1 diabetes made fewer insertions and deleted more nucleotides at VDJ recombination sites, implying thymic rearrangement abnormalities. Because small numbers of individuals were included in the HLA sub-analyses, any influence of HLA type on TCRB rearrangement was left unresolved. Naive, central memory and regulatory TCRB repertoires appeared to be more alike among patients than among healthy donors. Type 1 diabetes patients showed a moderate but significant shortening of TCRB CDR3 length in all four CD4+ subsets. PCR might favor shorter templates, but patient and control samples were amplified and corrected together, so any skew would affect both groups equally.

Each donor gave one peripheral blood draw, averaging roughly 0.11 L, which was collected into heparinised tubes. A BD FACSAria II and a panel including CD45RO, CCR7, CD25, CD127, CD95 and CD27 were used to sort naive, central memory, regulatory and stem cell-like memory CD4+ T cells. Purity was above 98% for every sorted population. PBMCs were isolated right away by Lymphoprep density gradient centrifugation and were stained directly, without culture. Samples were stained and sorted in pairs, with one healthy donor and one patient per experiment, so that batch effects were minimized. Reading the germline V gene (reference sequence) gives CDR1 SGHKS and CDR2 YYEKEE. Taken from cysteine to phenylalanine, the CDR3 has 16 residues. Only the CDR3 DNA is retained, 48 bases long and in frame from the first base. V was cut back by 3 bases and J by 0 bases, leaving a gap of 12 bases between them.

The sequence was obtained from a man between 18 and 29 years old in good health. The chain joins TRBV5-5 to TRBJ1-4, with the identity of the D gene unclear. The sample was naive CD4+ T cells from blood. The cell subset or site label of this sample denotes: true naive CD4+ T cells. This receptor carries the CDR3 CASSSGSISTNEKLFF. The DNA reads TGTGCCAGCAGCTCAGGATCAATTTCAACTAATGAAAAACTGTTTTTT.